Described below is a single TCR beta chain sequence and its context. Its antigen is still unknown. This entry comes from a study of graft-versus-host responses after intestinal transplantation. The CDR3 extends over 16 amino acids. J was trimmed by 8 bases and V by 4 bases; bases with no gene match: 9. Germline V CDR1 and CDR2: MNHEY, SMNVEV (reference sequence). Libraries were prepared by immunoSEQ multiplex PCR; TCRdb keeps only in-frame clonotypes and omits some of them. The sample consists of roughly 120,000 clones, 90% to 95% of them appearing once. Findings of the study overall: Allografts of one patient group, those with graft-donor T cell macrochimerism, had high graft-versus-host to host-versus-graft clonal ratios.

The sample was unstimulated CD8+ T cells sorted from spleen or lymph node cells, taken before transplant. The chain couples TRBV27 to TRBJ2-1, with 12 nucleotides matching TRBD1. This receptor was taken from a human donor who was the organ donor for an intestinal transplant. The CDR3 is CASSSFTGTGGHEQFF. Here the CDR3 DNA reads TGTGCCAGCAGTTCGTTTACCGGGACAGGGGGCCATGAGCAGTTCTTC.